One sample yielded the 25 T cell receptor beta chains listed below, sequenced in a study of blood T cell repertoires in COVID-19. Assay: immunoSEQ multiplex PCR; the TCRdb copy retains only in-frame clones and omits some. The repertoire has approximately 150,000 clones, over 70% of them found once; the top ten carry approximately 5.1%. Sequenced material: PBMCs or T cells enriched from blood (not recorded which). Receptor source: a man aged 65-85 years who had been exposed to COVID-19.

This chain joins TRBV5-1 and TRBJ1-2; a weak D match, TRBD1 (6 bases). This CDR3 has 12 amino acids. The V end was cut by 3 bases, the J end by 8 bases, with 11 bases between. Germline-derived CDR1 and CDR2 are SGHRS and YFSETQ. The CDR3 loop reads CASSSTGGGYTF. The CDR3 DNA follows: TGCGCCAGCAGCTCGACAGGAGGAGGCTACACCTTC.

The V and J genes are TRBV11-3 and TRBJ2-2; D uncertain. The CDR3 consists of 14 residues. CDR1 is SGHNT, CDR2 YENEEA, per germline. The ends were cut back, 1 base at V and 6 bases at J, with 9 bases in the middle. The CDR3 nucleotides read TGTGCCAGCAGCTTAGTGGCTTCTTCCGGGGAGCTGTTTTTT. It yields the protein CASSLVASSGELFF.

The genes are TRBV2 and TRBJ1-1, with D possibly TRBD1 on 6 matching bases. The CDR3 consists of 16 residues. Germline lookup yields CDR1 SNHLY and CDR2 FYNNEI. V was trimmed by 5 bases and J by 5 bases, leaving 21 bases between them. DNA for the CDR3: TGTGCCAGCAGTCGTCCGGGGACAAGACGGGAAACTGAAGCTTTCTTT. This sequence encodes CASSRPGTRRETEAFF.

The J gene is TRBJ2-7, the V gene TRBV7-2; 8 bases match TRBD1. The V and J ends lost 4 bases and 3 bases, in that order; junction bases with no gene match: 8. Germline V gene lookup returns CDR1 SGHTA and CDR2 FQGNSA. The CDR3 is 15 residues long. This CDR3 is CASSSSDRGVYEQYF. The CDR3 DNA is TGTGCCAGCAGCTCCAGTGACAGGGGAGTCTACGAGCAGTACTTC.

The rearrangement joins TRBV11-3 to TRBJ2-4; D is possibly TRBD1 (6 bases). V was trimmed by 5 bases and J by 0 bases, leaving 17 bases between them. The CDR3 contains 17 residues. Germline loops: CDR1 SGHNT, CDR2 YENEEA. CDR3: CASSQLSQGLAKNIQYF. The CDR3 DNA sequence: TGTGCCAGCAGCCAGCTCAGTCAGGGGTTAGCCAAAAACATTCAGTACTTC.

The chain carries TRBV25-1 and TRBJ2-3; D perhaps matches TRBD2 (7 bases). The CDR3 loop spans 13 amino acids. V gave up 9 bases and J gave up 4 bases, with 14 bases separating them. From germline, CDR1 is MGHDK and CDR2 SYGVNS. The CDR3 is CASYAGAADTQYF. The CDR3 DNA is TGTGCCAGTTACGCGGGGGCGGCAGATACGCAGTATTTT.

J is TRBJ2-2 and V is TRBV4-3; 9 bases line up with TRBD2. There are 16 residues in the CDR3. V gave up 2 bases and J gave up 4 bases; unmatched junction bases: 5. Germline CDR1 reads LGHNA; CDR2 reads YSLEER. CDR3 bases: TGCGCCAGCAGCCAAATACAAGCGGGGGGCACCGGGGAGCTGTTTTTT. Its translation: CASSQIQAGGTGELFF.

Here the CDR3 DNA reads TGTGCCAGCAGTTATGTCGGGGGGGACCAGCCCCAGCATTTT. It yields the protein CASSYVGGDQPQHF. J is TRBJ1-5 and V is TRBV6-5, with TRBD1 as a possible D gene (5 bases). Trimming stripped 3 bases from V and 7 bases from J, with 13 bases between. Germline loops: CDR1 MNHEY, CDR2 SVGAGI. This CDR3 comprises 14 residues.

This clone has a single count. The J gene is TRBJ1-1, the V gene TRBV7-2; D might be TRBD1 (6 bases). The CDR3 extends over 17 amino acids. V lost 4 bases and J 1 base, leaving 19 bases between the germline ends. Looked up from germline, CDR1 is SGHTA and CDR2 is FQGNSA. The CDR3, as DNA: TGTGCCAGCAGCTCAAGGGGGAACGTAATCACGAACACTGAAGCTTTCTTT. Protein sequence: CASSSRGNVITNTEAFF.

This chain connects TRBV27 to TRBJ1-4, with 7 bases fitting TRBD1. Unmatched junction bases numbered 16, after V lost 4 bases and J lost 8 bases. CDR1 is MNHEY and CDR2 is SMNVEV in the germline V gene (reference sequence). The CDR3 runs to 17 residues. Written as DNA, the CDR3 is TGTGCCAGCAGTTCTTACAACCCCGGGACAGAAGGCGAAAAACTGTTTTTT. Its protein is CASSSYNPGTEGEKLFF.

The V gene is TRBV5-8, the J gene TRBJ2-7, with 8 bases aligning to TRBD1. Trimming took 3 bases from V and 5 from J; bases not matched to a gene: 10. Per the germline V gene, CDR1 is SGHTS and CDR2 is YDEGEE. The CDR3 is made up of 15 amino acids. The CDR3 DNA reads TGTGCCAGCAGCTCGTTAATTCCGGGACAGGACGAGCAGTACTTC. Amino acid sequence: CASSSLIPGQDEQYF. Variable domain in full (rest from reference TRBV5-8 and TRBJ2-7): EAGVTQSPTHLIKTRGQQATLRCSPISGHTSVYWYQQALGLGLQFLLWYDEGEERNRGNFPPRFSGRQFPNYSSELNVNALELEDSALYLCASSSLIPGQDEQYFGPGTRLTVT.

The rearrangement links TRBV2 to TRBJ1-6; D perhaps matches TRBD1 (6 bases). V lost 5 bases to trimming and J lost 0 bases, with 8 bases between them. This CDR3 contains 15 residues. Germline V CDR1 and CDR2: SNHLY, FYNNEI. DNA for the CDR3: TGTGCCAGCAGTCAGGACAGCTCCTATAATTCACCCCTCCACTTT. Protein: CASSQDSSYNSPLHF.

Sample share makes this clone medium-sized (0.01 to 0.1%). V gene TRBV6-5 combines with J gene TRBJ1-1, with D perhaps matching TRBD1 (6 bases). The CDR3 is 13 amino acids. V lost 5 bases and J 1 base, leaving 8 bases between the germline ends. Germline-derived CDR1 and CDR2 are MNHEY and SVGAGI. The DNA for the CDR3 is TGTGCCAGCAGTCAGACAGGGAACACTGAAGCTTTCTTT. This translates into CASSQTGNTEAFF.

The chain combines TRBV7-2 with TRBJ1-4; the D gene is possibly TRBD1 (5 bases). Per the germline V gene, CDR1 is SGHTA and CDR2 is FQGNSA. CDR3 length equals 13 residues. V gave up 6 bases and J gave up 8 bases, with 13 bases separating them. This CDR3 is CASSSRTYEKLFF. The CDR3 DNA sequence: TGTGCCAGCAGTTCAAGGACATACGAAAAACTGTTTTTT.

The chain carries TRBV7-2 and TRBJ2-7, with D perhaps TRBD2 (5 bases). V lost 7 bases, J lost 0 bases, and 10 bases lay in between. This CDR3 contains 13 residues. Per germline, CDR1 SGHTA and CDR2 FQGNSA. The CDR3 sequence: CASTLGSSYEQYF. CDR3 bases: TGTGCCAGCACCCTAGGGAGCTCCTACGAGCAGTACTTC.

The V gene is TRBV7-2, the J gene TRBJ2-7; D perhaps matches TRBD1 (6 bases). The length of the CDR3 is 14 residues. Germline V CDR1 and CDR2: SGHTA, FQGNSA. With 0 bases removed from V and 9 bases from J, the gap between germline ends came to 15 bases. DNA for the CDR3: TGTGCCAGCAGCTTAGCGTCAGGGGCGAGGGTGCAGTACTTC. This gives the protein CASSLASGARVQYF.

V gene TRBV28 combines with J gene TRBJ1-1; TRBD1 agrees at 7 bases. The CDR3 length is 16 residues. CDR1 is MDHEN, CDR2 SYDVKM, per germline. V lost 6 bases to trimming and J lost 0 bases; unmatched junction nucleotides: 10. CDR3 nucleotide sequence: TGTGCCAGCAGGTCAGACAGGGATAGAATGAACACTGAAGCTTTCTTT. Its translation is CASRSDRDRMNTEAFF.

This sequence joins TRBV24-1 and TRBJ2-3, with a weak D call TRBD1 (5 bases). V gave up 4 bases and J gave up 0 bases, with 7 bases separating them. The CDR3 has 14 residues. The germline CDR1 and CDR2 sequences are KGHDR and SFDVKD. The DNA for the CDR3 is TGTGCCACCAGTGACAGGGCTAGCACAGATACGCAGTATTTT. It codes for CATSDRASTDTQYF.

J is TRBJ2-1 and V is TRBV9; 12 nucleotides agree with TRBD2. V trimming: 5 bases; J trimming: 8 bases; junction bases outside the gene matches: 8. Looked up from germline, CDR1 is SGDLS and CDR2 is YYNGEE. CDR3 length: 15 residues. The CDR3 DNA follows: TGTGCCAGCAGTATTCTAGCGGGAGGGTTCGATGAGCAGTTCTTC. Amino acids: CASSILAGGFDEQFF.

The chain employs TRBV7-2 and TRBJ2-1; TRBD1 is a possible D gene (6 bases). Germline-derived CDR1 and CDR2 are SGHTA and FQGNSA. This CDR3 contains 15 residues. V lost 6 bases, J lost 4 bases, and 16 bases lay in between. CDR3 protein: CASRKVQGPYNEQFF. The CDR3 DNA reads as TGTGCCAGCAGAAAAGTGCAGGGGCCTTACAATGAGCAGTTCTTC. Based on the CDR3 plus reference TRBV7-2 and TRBJ2-1, the full variable domain is GAGVSQSPSNKVTEKGKDVELRCDPISGHTALYWYRQSLGQGLEFLIYFQGNSAPDKSGLPSDRFSAERTGGSVSTLTIQRTQQEDSAVYLCASRKVQGPYNEQFFGPGTRLTVL.

The rearrangement links TRBV9 to TRBJ2-7; 9 bases map to TRBD2. The CDR3 extends over 16 amino acids. In germline, CDR1 is SGDLS, CDR2 YYNGEE. With V trimmed by 3 bases and J by 1 base, 8 bases remained unmatched. The CDR3 DNA is TGTGCCAGCAGCGAGACTAGCGGCCCCAATTCCTACGAGCAGTACTTC. Protein: CASSETSGPNSYEQYF.

This chain joins TRBV7-2 and TRBJ2-1; 12 bases fit TRBD2. V dropped 5 bases and J dropped 7; count of bases not matched to a gene: 6. The CDR3 runs 15 residues. Germline CDR1 is SGHTA and CDR2 is FQGNSA. The CDR3 reads CASSLTSGSMNEQFF. The CDR3 DNA sequence: TGTGCCAGCAGCCTGACTAGCGGGAGTATGAATGAGCAGTTCTTC.

The chain recombines TRBV5-4 with TRBJ1-3; TRBD1 aligns across 7 bases. Germline V gives CDR1 SGHNT, CDR2 YYREEE (reference sequence). V lost 2 bases to trimming and J lost 0 bases; unmatched junction nucleotides: 5. The CDR3 has 16 residues. CDR3 sequence: CASSFPDRDSGNTIYF. DNA of the CDR3: TGTGCCAGCAGCTTTCCTGACAGGGACTCTGGAAACACCATATATTTT.

The V call is TRBV27, the J call TRBJ2-5; no clear D. This CDR3 region has 14 residues. Germline V gives CDR1 MNHEY, CDR2 SMNVEV (reference sequence). Trimming stripped 4 bases from V and 2 bases from J, with 11 bases between. The chain's CDR3 is CASSWAGTQETQYF. The CDR3 nucleotides are TGTGCCAGCAGTTGGGCTGGAACGCAAGAGACCCAGTACTTC.

This chain joins TRBV19 and TRBJ2-6; the match to TRBD1 covers 11 bases. CDR1 and CDR2 from the germline V gene are LNHDA and SQIVND (reference sequence). The V segment lost 6 bases and the J segment 2 bases; nucleotides outside the gene matches: 3. The CDR3 totals 16 residues. The CDR3 is CASRDRGRTGANVLTF. The DNA for the CDR3 is TGTGCCAGTAGGGACAGGGGGCGCACTGGGGCCAACGTCCTGACTTTC.